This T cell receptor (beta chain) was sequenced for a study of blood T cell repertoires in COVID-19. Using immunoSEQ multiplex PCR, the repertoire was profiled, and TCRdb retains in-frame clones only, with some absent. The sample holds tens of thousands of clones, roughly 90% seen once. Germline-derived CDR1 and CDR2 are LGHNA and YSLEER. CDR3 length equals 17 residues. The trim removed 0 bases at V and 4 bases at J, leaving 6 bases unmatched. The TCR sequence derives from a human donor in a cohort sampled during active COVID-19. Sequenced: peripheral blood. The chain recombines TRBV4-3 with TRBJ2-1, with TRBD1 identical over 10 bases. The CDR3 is CASSQDLGTGAYNEQFF. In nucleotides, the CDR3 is TGCGCCAGCAGCCAAGATCTTGGGACAGGGGCGTACAATGAGCAGTTCTTC.